Sequencing of this T cell receptor beta chain was carried out in a study of blood T cell repertoires in COVID-19. Data came from immunoSEQ multiplex PCR; TCRdb stores just in-frame clones and leaves some out. This sample has roughly 180,000 clones, with roughly 85% found just once. Per the germline V gene, CDR1 is MNHEY and CDR2 is SVGAGI. The CDR3 extends over 15 amino acids. V trimming: 6 bases; J trimming: 7 bases; junction bases outside the gene matches: 6. The sample consisted of peripheral blood. The chain recombines TRBV6-5 with TRBJ2-2, with TRBD1 matching over 12 bases. This sequence originates from a woman between 50 and 59 years old with COVID-19, enrolled during active disease. The CDR3 sequence: CASRGQGANGGELFF. The CDR3 nucleotides are TGTGCCAGCAGGGGACAGGGGGCAAATGGCGGGGAGCTGTTTTTT.